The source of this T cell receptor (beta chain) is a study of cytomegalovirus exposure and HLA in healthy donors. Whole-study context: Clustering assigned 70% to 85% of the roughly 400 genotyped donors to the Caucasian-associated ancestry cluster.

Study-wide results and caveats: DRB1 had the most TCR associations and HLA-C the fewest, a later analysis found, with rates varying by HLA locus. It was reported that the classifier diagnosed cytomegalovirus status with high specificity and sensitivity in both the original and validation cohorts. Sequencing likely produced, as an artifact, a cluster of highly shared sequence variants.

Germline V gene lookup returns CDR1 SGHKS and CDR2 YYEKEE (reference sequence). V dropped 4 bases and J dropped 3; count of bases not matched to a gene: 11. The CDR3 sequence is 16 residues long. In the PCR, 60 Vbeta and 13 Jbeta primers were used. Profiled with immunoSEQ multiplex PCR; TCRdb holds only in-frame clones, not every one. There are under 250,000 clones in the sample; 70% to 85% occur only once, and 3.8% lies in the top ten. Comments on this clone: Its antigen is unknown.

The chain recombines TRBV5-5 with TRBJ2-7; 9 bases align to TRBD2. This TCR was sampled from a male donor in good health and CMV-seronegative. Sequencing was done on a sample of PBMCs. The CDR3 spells CASSPGTSLTNYEQYF. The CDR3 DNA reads TGTGCCAGCAGCCCGGGGACTAGCCTAACTAACTACGAGCAGTACTTC.